Each of the 4 T cell receptor beta chains below was sequenced from the same sample in a study of CD8+CD57+ T cells in acquired aplastic anemia. CDR3 and TCR beta VDJ profiling relied on a genomic DNA template. From the reads, TCRdb called clonotypes with MiXCR, one entry per CDR3 protein. Of around 140,000 distinct CDR3 sequences detected, around two fifths appear once; the ten largest clones hold less than 8.5%. Specimen: sorted CD4+, CD8+, or CD8+CD57+ T cells (not recorded which) from PBMCs. The receptors were sampled from a human donor in good health, serving as a control.

This clonotype was seen repeatedly, ten times or more. J is TRBJ2-5 and V is TRBV7-9; a possible D gene is TRBD2 (5 bases). Between the trimmed V and J ends, which lost 1 base and 4 bases, there was a span of 16 bases. The length of the CDR3 is 16 residues. CDR1 is SEHNR, CDR2 FQNEAQ, per germline (reference sequence). This CDR3 reads CASSLGSGVPTETQYF. The DNA of the CDR3 is TGTGCCAGCAGCTTAGGGTCCGGGGTACCAACAGAGACCCAGTACTTC. Drawing the rest from reference TRBV7-9 and TRBJ2-5, the complete variable domain is DTGVSQNPRHKITKRGQNVTFRCDPISEHNRLYWYRQTLGQGPEFLTYFQNEAQLEKSRLLSDRFSAERPKGSFSTLEIQRTEQGDSAMYLCASSLGSGVPTETQYFGPGTRLLVL.

The V gene is TRBV2, the J gene TRBJ2-5; 12 bases are a match to TRBD2. The CDR3 contains 15 residues. Germline V gene lookup returns CDR1 SNHLY and CDR2 FYNNEI. Losses at the gene ends were 6 bases for V and 5 bases for J; bases not matched to a gene: 7. CDR3 amino acids: CASRRLAGDRETQYF. The CDR3 DNA is TGTGCCAGCAGGCGACTAGCGGGGGACAGGGAGACCCAGTACTTC.

The chain links TRBV19 to TRBJ1-5; D might be TRBD1 (5 bases). V was pared by 7 bases and J by 5 bases, with 12 bases between. There are 13 residues in the CDR3. CDR1 and CDR2 from the germline V gene are LNHDA and SQIVND (reference sequence). CDR3 DNA: TGTGCCAGTACGTTCGGGGGGTATCAGCCCCAGCATTTT. Protein product: CASTFGGYQPQHF.

CDR3 protein: CASSLEGQASYEQYF. CDR3 nucleotide sequence: TGCGCCAGCAGCTTGGAGGGACAGGCCTCCTACGAGCAGTACTTC. This chain links TRBV5-1 with TRBJ2-7, with 8 positions matching TRBD1. J was trimmed by 0 bases and V by 0 bases; bases with no gene match: 2. Germline V CDR1 and CDR2: SGHRS, YFSETQ. There are 15 residues in the CDR3.